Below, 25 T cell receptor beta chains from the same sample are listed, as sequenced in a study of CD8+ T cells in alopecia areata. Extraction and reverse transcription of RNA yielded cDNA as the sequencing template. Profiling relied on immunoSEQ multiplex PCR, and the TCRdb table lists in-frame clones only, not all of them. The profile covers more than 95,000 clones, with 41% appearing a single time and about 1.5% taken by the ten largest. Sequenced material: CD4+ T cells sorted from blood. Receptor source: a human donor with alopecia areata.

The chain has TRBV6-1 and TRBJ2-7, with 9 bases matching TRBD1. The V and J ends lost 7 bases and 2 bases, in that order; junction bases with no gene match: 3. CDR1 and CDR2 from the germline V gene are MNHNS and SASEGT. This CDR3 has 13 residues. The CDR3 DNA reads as TGTGCCAGCACCCGGGACAGGGCCTACGAGCAGTACTTC. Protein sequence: CASTRDRAYEQYF.

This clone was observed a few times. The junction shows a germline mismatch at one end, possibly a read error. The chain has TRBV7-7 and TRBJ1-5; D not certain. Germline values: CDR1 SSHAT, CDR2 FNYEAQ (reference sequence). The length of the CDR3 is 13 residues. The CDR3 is CASSLGPGQPQHF. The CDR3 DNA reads TGTGCTAGCAGCTTAGGCCCAGGTCAGCCCCAGCATTTT.

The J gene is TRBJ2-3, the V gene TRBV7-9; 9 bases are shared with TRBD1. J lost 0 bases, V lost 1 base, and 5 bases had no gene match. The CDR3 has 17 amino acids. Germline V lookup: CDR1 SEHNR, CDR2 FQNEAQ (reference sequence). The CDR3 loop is CASSLGIGTGSTDTQYF. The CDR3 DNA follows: TGTGCCAGCAGCTTAGGAATCGGGACAGGGAGCACAGATACGCAGTATTTT.

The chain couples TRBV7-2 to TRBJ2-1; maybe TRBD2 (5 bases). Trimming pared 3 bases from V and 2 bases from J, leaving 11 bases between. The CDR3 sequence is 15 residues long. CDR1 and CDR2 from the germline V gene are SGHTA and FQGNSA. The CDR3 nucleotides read TGTGCCAGCAGCTTCAGCGGAACTACCTACAATGAGCAGTTCTTC. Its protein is CASSFSGTTYNEQFF.

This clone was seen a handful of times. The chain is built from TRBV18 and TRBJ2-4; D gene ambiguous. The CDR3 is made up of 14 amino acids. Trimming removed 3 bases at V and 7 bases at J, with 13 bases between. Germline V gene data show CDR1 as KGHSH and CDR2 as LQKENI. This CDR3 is CASSPDPLNNIQYF. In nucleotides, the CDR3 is TGTGCCAGCTCACCTGACCCCCTTAACAACATTCAGTACTTC.

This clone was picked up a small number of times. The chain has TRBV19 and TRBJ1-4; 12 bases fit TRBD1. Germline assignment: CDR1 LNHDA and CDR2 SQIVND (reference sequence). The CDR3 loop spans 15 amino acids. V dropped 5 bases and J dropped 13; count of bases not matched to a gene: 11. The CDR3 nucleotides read TGTGCCAGTAGTCCCGGGACAGGGGGCCCCCGGCTACTGTTTTTT. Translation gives CASSPGTGGPRLLFF.

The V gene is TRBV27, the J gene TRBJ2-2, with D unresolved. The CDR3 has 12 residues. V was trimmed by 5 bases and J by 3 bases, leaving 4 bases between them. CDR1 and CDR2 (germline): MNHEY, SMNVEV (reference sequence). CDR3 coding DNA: TGTGCCAGCAGTGTCTACACCGGGGAGCTGTTTTTT. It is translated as CASSVYTGELFF.

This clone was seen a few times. CDR3 in amino acids: CASSLWVSETQYF. The DNA of the CDR3 is TGTGCCAGCAGTTTATGGGTTTCGGAGACCCAGTACTTC. The rearrangement uses TRBV27 and TRBJ2-5; D gene unclear. The CDR3 is 13 amino acids. Germline CDR1 and CDR2: MNHEY and SMNVEV (reference sequence). V lost 1 base to trimming and J lost 5 bases, with 8 bases between them.

The CDR3 loop reads CASSLGQGAGANVLTF. CDR3 nucleotides: TGCGCCAGCAGCTTGGGCCAGGGAGCTGGGGCCAACGTCCTGACTTTC. This chain joins TRBV5-1 and TRBJ2-6; D could derive from TRBD1 or TRBD2 (5 bases each). Trimming pared 0 bases from V and 2 bases from J, leaving 9 bases between. CDR3 length: 16 amino acids. Germline V gene data show CDR1 as SGHRS and CDR2 as YFSETQ. The full variable domain, in which reference TRBV5-1 and TRBJ2-6 provide the parts outside the CDR3, is KAGVTQTPRYLIKTRGQQVTLSCSPISGHRSVSWYQQTPGQGLQFLFEYFSETQRNKGNFPGRFSGRQFSNSRSEMNVSTLELGDSALYLCASSLGQGAGANVLTFGAGSRLTVL.

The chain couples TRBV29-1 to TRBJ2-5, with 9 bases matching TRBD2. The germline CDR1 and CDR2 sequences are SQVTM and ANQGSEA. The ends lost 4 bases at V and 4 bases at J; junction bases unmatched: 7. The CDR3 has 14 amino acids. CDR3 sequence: CSVVGSGGGETQYF. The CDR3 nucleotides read TGCAGCGTTGTTGGTAGCGGGGGCGGAGAGACCCAGTACTTC.

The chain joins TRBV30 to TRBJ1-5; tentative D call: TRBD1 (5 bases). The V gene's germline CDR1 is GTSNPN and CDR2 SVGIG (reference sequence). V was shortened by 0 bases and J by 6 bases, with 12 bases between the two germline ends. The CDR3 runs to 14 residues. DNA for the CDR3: TGTGCCTGGAGTGTAAAGGGGCTGAGTCAGCCCCAGCATTTT. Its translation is CAWSVKGLSQPQHF.

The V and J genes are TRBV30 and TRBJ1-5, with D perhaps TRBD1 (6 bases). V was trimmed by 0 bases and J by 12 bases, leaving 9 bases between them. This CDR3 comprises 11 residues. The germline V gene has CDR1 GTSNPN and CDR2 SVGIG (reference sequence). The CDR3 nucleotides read TGTGCCTGGAGTGTAGGGGGGAGCCAGCATTTT. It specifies CAWSVGGSQHF.

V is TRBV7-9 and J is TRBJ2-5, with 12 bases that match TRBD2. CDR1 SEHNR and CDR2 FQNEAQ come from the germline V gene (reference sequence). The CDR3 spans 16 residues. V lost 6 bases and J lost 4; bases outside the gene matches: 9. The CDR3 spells CASRMTSGSGPETQYF. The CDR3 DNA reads TGTGCCAGCAGGATGACTAGCGGGAGTGGCCCAGAGACCCAGTACTTC.

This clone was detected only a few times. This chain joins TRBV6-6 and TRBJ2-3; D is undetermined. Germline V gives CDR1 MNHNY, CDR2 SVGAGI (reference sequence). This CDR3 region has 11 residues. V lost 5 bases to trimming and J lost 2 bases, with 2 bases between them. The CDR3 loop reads CASSVTDTQYF. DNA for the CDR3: TGTGCCAGCAGTGTCACAGATACGCAGTATTTT.

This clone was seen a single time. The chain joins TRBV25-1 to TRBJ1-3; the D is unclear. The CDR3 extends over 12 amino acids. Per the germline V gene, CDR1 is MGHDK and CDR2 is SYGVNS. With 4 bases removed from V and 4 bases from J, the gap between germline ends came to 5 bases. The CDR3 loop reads CASSAGGNTIYF. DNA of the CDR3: TGTGCCAGCAGTGCCGGGGGAAACACCATATATTTT.

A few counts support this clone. DNA for the CDR3: TGTGCCAGCAGCCCACCCGGTACCGGGGAGCTGTTTTTT. Translated: CASSPPGTGELFF. The chain links TRBV7-2 to TRBJ2-2; D call uncertain. Between the trimmed V and J ends, which lost 5 bases and 5 bases, there was a span of 9 bases. This CDR3 contains 13 residues. Germline assignment: CDR1 SGHTA and CDR2 FQGNSA.

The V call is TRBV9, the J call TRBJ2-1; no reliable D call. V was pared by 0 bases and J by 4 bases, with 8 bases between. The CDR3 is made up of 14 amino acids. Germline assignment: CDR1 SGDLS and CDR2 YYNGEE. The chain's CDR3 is CASSVGAGYNEQFF. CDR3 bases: TGTGCCAGCAGCGTAGGAGCCGGTTACAATGAGCAGTTCTTC.

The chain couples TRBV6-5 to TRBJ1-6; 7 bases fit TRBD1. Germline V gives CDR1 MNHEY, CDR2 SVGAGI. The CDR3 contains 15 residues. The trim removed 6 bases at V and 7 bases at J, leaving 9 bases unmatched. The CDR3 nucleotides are TGTGCCAGCAGCATCGAGACAGGGAGCAATTCACCCCTCCACTTT. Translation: CASSIETGSNSPLHF.

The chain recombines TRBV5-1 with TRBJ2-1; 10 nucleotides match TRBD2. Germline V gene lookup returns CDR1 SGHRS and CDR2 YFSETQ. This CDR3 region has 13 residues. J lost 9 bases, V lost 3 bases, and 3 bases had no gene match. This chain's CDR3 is CASSYGLAAEQFF. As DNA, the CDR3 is TGCGCCAGCAGCTACGGACTAGCGGCTGAGCAGTTCTTC.

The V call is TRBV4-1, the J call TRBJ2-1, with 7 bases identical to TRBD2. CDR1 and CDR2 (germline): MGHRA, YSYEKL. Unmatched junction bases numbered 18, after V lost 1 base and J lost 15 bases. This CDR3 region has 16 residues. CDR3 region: CASSQGYGEGLSGGFF. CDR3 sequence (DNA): TGCGCCAGCAGCCAAGGTTACGGGGAGGGCTTATCTGGCGGGTTCTTC.

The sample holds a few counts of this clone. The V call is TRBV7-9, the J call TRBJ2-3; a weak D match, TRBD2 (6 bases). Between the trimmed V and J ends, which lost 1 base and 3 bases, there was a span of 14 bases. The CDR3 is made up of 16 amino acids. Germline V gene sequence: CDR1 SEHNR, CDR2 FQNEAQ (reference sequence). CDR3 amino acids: CASSLGVTRQTDTQYF. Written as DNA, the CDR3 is TGTGCCAGCAGCTTAGGTGTGACTAGACAGACAGATACGCAGTATTTT.

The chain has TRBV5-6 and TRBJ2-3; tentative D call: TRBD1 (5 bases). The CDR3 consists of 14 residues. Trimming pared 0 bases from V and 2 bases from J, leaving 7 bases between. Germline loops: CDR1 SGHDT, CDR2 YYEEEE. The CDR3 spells CASSLARVTDTQYF. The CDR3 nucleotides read TGTGCCAGCAGCTTGGCCAGGGTCACAGATACGCAGTATTTT.

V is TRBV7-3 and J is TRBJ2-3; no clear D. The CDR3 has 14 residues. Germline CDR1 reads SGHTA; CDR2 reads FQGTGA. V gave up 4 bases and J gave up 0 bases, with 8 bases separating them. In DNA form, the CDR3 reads TGTGCCAGCAGCTCTCAGACTAGCACAGATACGCAGTATTTT. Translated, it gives CASSSQTSTDTQYF. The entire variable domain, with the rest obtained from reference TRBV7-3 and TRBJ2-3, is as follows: GAGVSQTPSNKVTEKGKYVELRCDPISGHTALYWYRQSLGQGPEFLIYFQGTGAADDSGLPNDRFFAVRPEGSVSTLKIQRTERGDSAVYLCASSSQTSTDTQYFGPGTRLTVL.

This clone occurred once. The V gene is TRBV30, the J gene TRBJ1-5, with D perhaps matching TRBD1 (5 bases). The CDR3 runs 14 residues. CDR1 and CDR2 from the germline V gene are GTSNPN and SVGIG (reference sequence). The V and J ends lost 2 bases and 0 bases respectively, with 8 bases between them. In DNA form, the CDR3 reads TGTGCCTGGAGTTGGGGGGTTAGCAATCAGCCCCAGCATTTT. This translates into CAWSWGVSNQPQHF.

The CDR3 DNA reads as TGTGCCAGCAGCTTCCTAGCGGGGGGCCCGGAGACCCAGTACTTC. This sequence encodes CASSFLAGGPETQYF. The V and J genes are TRBV7-9 and TRBJ2-5; TRBD2 agrees at 11 bases. The V and J ends lost 3 bases and 5 bases, in that order; junction bases with no gene match: 5. Germline assignment: CDR1 SEHNR and CDR2 FQNEAQ (reference sequence). The CDR3 runs 15 residues.